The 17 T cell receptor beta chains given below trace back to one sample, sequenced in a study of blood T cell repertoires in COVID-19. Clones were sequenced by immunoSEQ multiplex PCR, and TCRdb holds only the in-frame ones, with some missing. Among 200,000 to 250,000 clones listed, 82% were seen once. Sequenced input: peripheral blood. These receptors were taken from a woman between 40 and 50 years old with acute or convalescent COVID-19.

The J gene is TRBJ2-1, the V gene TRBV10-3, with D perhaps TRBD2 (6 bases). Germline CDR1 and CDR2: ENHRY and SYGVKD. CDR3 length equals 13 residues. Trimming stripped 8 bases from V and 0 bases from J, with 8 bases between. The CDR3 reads CAICSGSYNEQFF. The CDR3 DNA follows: TGTGCCATCTGTAGCGGCTCCTACAATGAGCAGTTCTTC.

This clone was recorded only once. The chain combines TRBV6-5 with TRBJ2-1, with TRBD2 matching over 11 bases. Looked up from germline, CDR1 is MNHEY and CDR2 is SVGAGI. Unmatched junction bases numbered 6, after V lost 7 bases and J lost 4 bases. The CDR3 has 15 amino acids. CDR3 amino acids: CASISGTSGYNEQFF. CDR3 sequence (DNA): TGTGCCAGCATTTCCGGGACTAGCGGATACAATGAGCAGTTCTTC.

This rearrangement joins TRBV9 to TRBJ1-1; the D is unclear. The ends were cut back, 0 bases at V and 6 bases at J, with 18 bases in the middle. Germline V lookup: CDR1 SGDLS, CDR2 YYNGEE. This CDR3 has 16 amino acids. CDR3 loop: CASSVADTAGRPEAFF. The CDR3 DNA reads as TGTGCCAGCAGCGTAGCTGATACGGCAGGTCGTCCTGAAGCTTTCTTT. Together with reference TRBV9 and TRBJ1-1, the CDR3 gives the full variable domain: DSGVTQTPKHLITATGQRVTLRCSPRSGDLSVYWYQQSLDQGLQFLIQYYNGEERAKGNILERFSAQQFPDLHSELNLSSLELGDSALYFCASSVADTAGRPEAFFGQGTRLTVV.

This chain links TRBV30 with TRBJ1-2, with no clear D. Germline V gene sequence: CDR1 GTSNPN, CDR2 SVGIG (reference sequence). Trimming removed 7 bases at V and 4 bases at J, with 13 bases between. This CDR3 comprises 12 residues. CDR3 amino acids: CASGEGFYGYTF. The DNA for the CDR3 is TGTGCCTCGGGAGAGGGTTTCTATGGCTACACCTTC.

CDR3 amino acids: CASSQGQGREQFF. CDR3 sequence (DNA): TGTGCCAGCAGCCAGGGACAGGGCCGTGAGCAGTTCTTC. The chain is built from TRBV5-4 and TRBJ2-1; 9 bases match TRBD1. The CDR3 spans 13 residues. CDR1 and CDR2 (germline): SGHNT, YYREEE (reference sequence). V shed 4 bases, J shed 9 bases, and the junction held 5 bases outside the gene matches.

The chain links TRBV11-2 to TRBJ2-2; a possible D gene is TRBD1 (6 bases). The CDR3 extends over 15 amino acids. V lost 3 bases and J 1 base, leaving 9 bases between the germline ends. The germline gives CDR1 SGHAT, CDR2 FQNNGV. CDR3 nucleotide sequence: TGTGCCAGCAGCTTCATGACAGGGAACACCGGGGAGCTGTTTTTT. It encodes CASSFMTGNTGELFF. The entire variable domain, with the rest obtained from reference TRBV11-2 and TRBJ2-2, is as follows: EAGVAQSPRYKIIEKRQSVAFWCNPISGHATLYWYQQILGQGPKLLIQFQNNGVVDDSQLPKDRFSAERLKGVDSTLKIQPAKLEDSAVYLCASSFMTGNTGELFFGEGSRLTVL.

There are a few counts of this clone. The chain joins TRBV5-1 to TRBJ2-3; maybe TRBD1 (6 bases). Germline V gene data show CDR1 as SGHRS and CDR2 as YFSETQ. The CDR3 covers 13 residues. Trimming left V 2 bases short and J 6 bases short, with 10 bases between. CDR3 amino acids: CASSLQGSDTQYF. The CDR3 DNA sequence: TGCGCCAGCAGCTTACAGGGATCGGATACGCAGTATTTT.

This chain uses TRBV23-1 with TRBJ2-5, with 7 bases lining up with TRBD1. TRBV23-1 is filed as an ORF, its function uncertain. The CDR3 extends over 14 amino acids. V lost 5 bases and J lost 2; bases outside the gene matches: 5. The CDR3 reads CASSVPGQQETQYF. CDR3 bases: TGCGCCAGCAGTGTCCCGGGACAGCAAGAGACCCAGTACTTC.

The CDR3 sequence: CASSIDTGSALHF. The CDR3 coding sequence is TGTGCCAGTAGTATAGATACAGGGTCAGCCCTCCACTTT. The rearrangement joins TRBV19 to TRBJ1-6; D might be TRBD1 (6 bases). Per germline, CDR1 LNHDA and CDR2 SQIVND (reference sequence). V was shortened by 0 bases and J by 14 bases, with 11 bases between the two germline ends. This CDR3 region has 13 residues.

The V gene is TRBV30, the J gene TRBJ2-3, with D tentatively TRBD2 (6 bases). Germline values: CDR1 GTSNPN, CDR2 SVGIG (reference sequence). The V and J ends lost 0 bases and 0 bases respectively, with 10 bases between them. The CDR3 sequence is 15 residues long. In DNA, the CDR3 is TGTGCCTGGAGTGTTCTTGCGGGAAGCACAGATACGCAGTATTTT. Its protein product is CAWSVLAGSTDTQYF.

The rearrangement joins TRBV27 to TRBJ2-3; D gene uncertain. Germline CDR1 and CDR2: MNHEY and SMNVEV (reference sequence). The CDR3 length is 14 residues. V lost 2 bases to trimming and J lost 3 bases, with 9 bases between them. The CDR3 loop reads CASSLLFGTDTQYF. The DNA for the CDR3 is TGTGCCAGCAGTTTACTGTTCGGGACAGATACGCAGTATTTT.

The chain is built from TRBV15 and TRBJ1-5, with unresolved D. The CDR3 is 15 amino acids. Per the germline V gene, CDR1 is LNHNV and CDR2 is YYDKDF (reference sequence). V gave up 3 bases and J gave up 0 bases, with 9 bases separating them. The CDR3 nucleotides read TGTGCCACCAGCAGTGTGGGCAGTAGCAATCAGCCCCAGCATTTT. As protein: CATSSVGSSNQPQHF.

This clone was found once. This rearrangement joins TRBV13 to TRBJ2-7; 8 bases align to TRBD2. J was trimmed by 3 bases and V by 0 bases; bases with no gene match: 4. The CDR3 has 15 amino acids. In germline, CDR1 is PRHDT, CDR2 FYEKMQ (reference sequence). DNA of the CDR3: TGTGCCAGCAGCTTAGGGGTAGCGGGACTCTACGAGCAGTACTTC. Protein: CASSLGVAGLYEQYF. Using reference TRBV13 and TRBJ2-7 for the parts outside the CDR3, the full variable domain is AAGVIQSPRHLIKEKRETATLKCYPIPRHDTVYWYQQGPGQDPQFLISFYEKMQSDKGSIPDRFSAQQFSDYHSELNMSSLELGDSALYFCASSLGVAGLYEQYFGPGTRLTVT.

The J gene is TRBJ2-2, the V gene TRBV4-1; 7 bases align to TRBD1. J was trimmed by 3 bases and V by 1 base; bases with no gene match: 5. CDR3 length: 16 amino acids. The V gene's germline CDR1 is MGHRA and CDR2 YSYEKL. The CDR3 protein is CASSQVLGQYTGELFF. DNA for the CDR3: TGCGCCAGCAGCCAAGTCTTGGGACAGTACACCGGGGAGCTGTTTTTT.

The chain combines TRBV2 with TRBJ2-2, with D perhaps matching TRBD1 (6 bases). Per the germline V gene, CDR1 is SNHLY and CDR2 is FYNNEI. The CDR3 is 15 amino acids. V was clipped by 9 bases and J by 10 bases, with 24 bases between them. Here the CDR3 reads CARAHRRTEFEELFF. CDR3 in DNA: TGTGCCAGAGCGCACCGTCGGACAGAGTTTGAGGAGCTGTTTTTT.

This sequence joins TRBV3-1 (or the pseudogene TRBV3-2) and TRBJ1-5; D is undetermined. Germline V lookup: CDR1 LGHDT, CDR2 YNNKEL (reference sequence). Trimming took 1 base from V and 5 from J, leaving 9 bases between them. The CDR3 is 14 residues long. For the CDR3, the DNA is TGTGCCAGCAGCCAAGGAGGCTCTGATCAGCCCCAGCATTTT. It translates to CASSQGGSDQPQHF.

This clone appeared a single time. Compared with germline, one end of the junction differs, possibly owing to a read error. The CDR3 here is CASSQVTSVQAVDF. The CDR3 DNA reads as TGCGCCAGCAGCCAAGTGACTAGCGTGCAGGCCGTGGATTTC. V gene TRBV4-3 combines with J gene TRBJ2-7; 8 bases line up with TRBD2. The V gene's germline CDR1 is LGHNA and CDR2 YSLEER. The CDR3 contains 14 residues.